The rows below give T cell receptor beta chains drawn from one sample of a study of blood T cell repertoires in COVID-19. Produced via immunoSEQ multiplex PCR; TCRdb's table is partial and in-frame only. The repertoire holds over 30,000 clones, with roughly 90% as singletons. Sequenced: peripheral blood. These receptor sequences come from a human donor in a cohort sampled during active COVID-19. Each CDR3 is given with its conserved first and last residue. D genes are given only for firm matches. Rows give clone size only sometimes, using once, few, many, or a class for an expanded clone.

>.|TRBV6-1|TRBD1|TRBJ1-4
CASSDRARDRGQKLFF
TGTGCCAGCAGTGACCGCGCCCGGGACAGGGGACAAAAACTGTTTTTT
>.|TRBV27|TRBD1|TRBJ1-1
CASSVLPGQLMNTEAFF
TGTGCCAGCAGTGTATTACCGGGACAGCTTATGAACACTGAAGCTTTCTTT
>.|TRBV2|.|TRBJ1-2
CASSVDSFIYGYTF
TGTGCCAGCAGTGTTGACAGTTTCATCTATGGCTACACCTTC
>.|TRBV10-2|.|TRBJ2-5
CASSETGKETQYF
TGCGCCAGCAGTGAGACAGGGAAAGAGACCCAGTACTTC
>.|TRBV19|.|TRBJ1-1
CASSIAEERAFF
TGTGCCAGTAGTATAGCGGAAGAGCGAGCTTTCTTT
>.|TRBV6-1|TRBD2|TRBJ2-7
CASSEAGLAGLGEQYF
TGTGCCAGCAGTGAGGCGGGACTAGCGGGATTGGGCGAGCAGTACTTC
>.|TRBV19|.|TRBJ2-2
CATRKGTGELFF
TGTGCCACCAGAAAGGGGACCGGGGAGCTGTTTTTT
>.|TRBV6-2/TRBV6-3|TRBD1|TRBJ2-3
CASSYRQGPDTQYF
TGTGCCAGCAGTTACCGACAGGGACCAGATACGCAGTATTTT
>once|TRBV18|TRBD1|TRBJ2-5
CASSPLSWGQARETQYF
TGTGCCAGCTCACCACTTTCCTGGGGACAGGCCAGGGAGACCCAGTACTTC
>.|TRBV6-6|.|TRBJ1-2
CASRVGVARNYGYTF
TGTGCCAGCAGGGTAGGGGTCGCCCGTAACTATGGCTACACCTTC
>.|TRBV24-1|TRBD1|TRBJ2-3
CATSDSRPRDRGPDITDTQYF
TGTGCCACCAGTGATTCCCGACCCCGGGACAGGGGGCCGGACATCACAGATACGCAGTATTTT